This record looks at one T cell receptor (beta chain) sequence and its context. The antigen it recognizes is unknown. One base away there is no much larger clone; base qualities are not given. Preparation of the library involved 5' RACE. Instrument on record: Illumina HiSeq 2500. A second roughly 6 to 11 cycle PCR used a sample-barcoded 5' primer and a J-beta primer mix. A unique molecular identifier was introduced onto each TCR beta cDNA molecule by a template-switch 5' adaptor carrying 12 random nucleotides. At least 2.5 million CDR3-containing paired-end reads were obtained from each sample. First-strand cDNA was synthesized from all RNA with the Mint cDNA synthesis kit, primed by a TRBC-specific oligonucleotide. Following uracil-DNA glycosylase treatment, a first 18-cycle PCR with universal primers M1SS and BC2_uni_R was performed on all cDNA. For the original study's pipeline: For normalization, 1 million high-quality reads were randomly selected from each sample, with every read carrying a distinct molecular identifier. Instead of being binned into consensus sequences, reads with shared molecular identifiers were discarded. MiTCR, set to a Q25 quality threshold and the strictest error-elimination algorithm, was used for CDR3 identification, clonotype clustering and error correction. A nonparametric unseen species model with Euler transformation was used to estimate lower-bound total TCR beta diversity. TCRdb passed the public sequencing reads through fastp at Q25 and MiXCR, retaining productive beta sequences. Each entry merges the rows of one CDR3 protein and shows their most common DNA and genes. TCRdb, not the authors, supplied the V and J calls. This sample has approximately 760,000 distinct CDR3 sequences in its table, and roughly 25% of those were observed once. The ten largest clones take up more than 8% of the sample.

The source of the sample is a study of blood T cells in healthy people across ages (dated by TCRdb to the mid-2010s). The study in broad terms: Template switching captured roughly one uniquely barcoded TCR beta cDNA molecule per two T cells in model experiments. Using deep sequencing normalized with unique cDNA molecular identifiers, the study measured how TCR beta repertoire diversity changes with age. The donors were divided into four age groups: young (average around 15 years), middle-aged (under 40), aged (approximately 62) and long-lived (about 80). For two donors (one aged 18 to 30 and one aged 80 or older), the study analyzed two additional independent replicas of 1 million unique cDNA reads from the same blood draw.

Results and caveats for the whole study, not just this receptor: Compared with the aged group, the long-lived group had more naive CD4+ T cells, fewer expanded clones and increased TCR diversity, suggesting age selection. The percentage of naive T cells measured by flow cytometry correlated strongly with observed TCR beta diversity. Conclusive comparison of naive and antigen-experienced compartments was prevented by the profiling of bulk unsorted PBMCs. Donor CMV infection status was unknown, potentially confounding age-related changes in expanded clonotypes. Estimates of total diversity based on one million sequenced T cells were regarded as lower bounds and as underestimates. As age increased, observed TCR beta diversity per million T cells dropped in a roughly linear way, and a significant reduction was already evident by age about 40.

The donors were roughly 38 Caucasian individuals from Russia, aged roughly 6 to 100 years, who were systemically healthy. Around 10 milliliters of peripheral blood were collected from each donor into EDTA-treated Vacutainer tubes. PBMCs were isolated by Ficoll-Paque density-gradient centrifugation, with at least 6.5 million obtained per sample. Trizol reagent was used to extract total RNA from the PBMCs, yielding at least 6 micrograms per sample. Naive CD45RAhigh/CD27high T cell percentages were measured by flow cytometry on a PBMC aliquot from every donor. From the cysteine through the phenylalanine, the CDR3 covers 15 amino acids. Solely the CDR3 DNA is kept, with 45 bases framed from the first base. The CDR1 and CDR2 encoded by the germline V gene (reference sequence) are SEHNR and FQNEAQ. Trimming takes 8 bases off V and 5 bases off J; junction bases not matched to a gene: 14. These same records also appear under a second study, on T cells of mothers and their children. Per the second study: Nine systemically healthy Caucasian individuals served as donors, namely three mothers together with their six children. cDNA synthesis consumed the entire amount of extracted RNA, loaded at around 1.4 ug RNA in each 15 ul reaction. In the second PCR, the M1S primer introduced both the sample barcodes and 2-4 random nucleotides. Each mother yielded over 8 million TCR beta CDR3 reads and each child 2.5 million to 3.5 million reads. In both related and unrelated pairs, thymic selection shapes the output of TCR recombination in a similar way, with inherited differences having only a minor effect. Related mother-child pairs always showed normalized repertoire overlap that was slightly higher than in unrelated mother-child pairs, though the difference was never significant. No persistent microchimeric T cell clones were found, with a detection sensitivity of approximately 100 clones per million clonotypes. Deep NGS was used in the study to compare the TCR beta repertoires of mothers and children and to look for features that separate related mother-child pairs from unrelated individuals. The mean age was roughly 40 +/- 4 years for the mothers and around 10 +/- 4 years for the children. After adapter ligation was performed with NEBNext reagents, the libraries were sequenced on an Illumina HiSeq 2000 with 100+100 nt paired-end reads. To prevent cross-contamination, the mother and child libraries were prepared a month apart and were sequenced in separate runs. Each donor had between roughly 450,000 and 2,100,000 distinct TCR beta clonotypes identified. Naive TCR beta clonotypes were estimated from low-frequency clonotypes matched to each donor's FACS-determined naive share, without sorting.

The source of this sequence is a boy between 10 and 17 years old in good health. The rearranged chain carries TRBV7-9 and TRBJ2-5; 7 of the junction bases match TRBD2. Input material: blood. CDR3 protein: CASLIGLGSAETQYF. DNA sequence: TGTGCCAGCTTAATTGGACTAGGCTCAGCGGAGACCCAGTACTTC.